What follows are 30 T cell receptor beta chains derived from one specimen sequenced in a study of T cells in Graves' hyperthyroidism and ophthalmopathy. Amplified TCR beta CDR3 regions came from RNA transcripts. First-round RT-PCR targeting the TCR CDR3 was performed with the HTBI primer set. TCRdb analysed the multiplex PCR reads with MiXCR anew, one entry per CDR3 protein. The sample lists 390,000 or so distinct CDR3 sequences; approximately 14% were seen once. Sequencing was done on a sample of blood. These receptors all stem from a man between 18 and 35 years old with Graves' ophthalmopathy.

This clonotype was found many times. The rearrangement uses TRBV27 and TRBJ2-7, with D unresolved. Germline V lookup: CDR1 MNHEY, CDR2 SMNVEV (reference sequence). The CDR3 totals 12 residues. The ends were cut back, 3 bases at V and 5 bases at J, with 8 bases in the middle. The DNA for the CDR3 is TGTGCCAGCAGTTTTGCTGGGGACGAGCAGTACTTC. Its protein product is CASSFAGDEQYF.

This clonotype was seen many times. The gene calls are TRBV18 and TRBJ2-2, with 8 bases aligning to TRBD1. The CDR3 runs to 14 residues. V shed 5 bases and J 3 bases; nucleotides not matched to a gene: 2. CDR1 and CDR2 (germline): KGHSH, LQKENI. The CDR3 loop is CASSAGQDTGELFF. The CDR3 nucleotides read TGTGCCAGCTCAGCGGGACAGGACACCGGGGAGCTGTTTTTT.

The rearrangement uses TRBV28 and TRBJ2-4; TRBD1 agrees at 8 bases. Germline-derived CDR1 and CDR2 are MDHEN and SYDVKM. This CDR3 has 13 amino acids. V lost 7 bases and J lost 6; bases outside the gene matches: 5. CDR3: CASTTGQGNIQYF. Here the CDR3 DNA reads TGTGCCAGCACCACCGGACAGGGAAACATTCAGTACTTC.

In this sample, this clonotype turned up many times. The CDR3, as DNA: TGCGCCAGCAGCGTGGACGGGAACACTGAAGCTTTCTTT. Translation: CASSVDGNTEAFF. The genes are TRBV5-1 and TRBJ1-1; no definite D call. The CDR3 covers 13 residues. Germline V gene lookup returns CDR1 SGHRS and CDR2 YFSETQ. V was trimmed by 4 bases and J by 1 base, leaving 8 bases between them.

In this sample, this clonotype turned up many times. The V call is TRBV5-8, the J call TRBJ2-5, with 9 bases aligning to TRBD1. Unmatched junction bases numbered 5, after V lost 3 bases and J lost 5 bases. Looked up from germline, CDR1 is SGHTS and CDR2 is YDEGEE. This CDR3 is 14 amino acids long. The CDR3 nucleotides are TGTGCCAGCAGCTGGGGACAGGGTGTGGAGACCCAGTACTTC. Translation: CASSWGQGVETQYF.

This clonotype was seen at least ten times. The gene calls are TRBV12-3 or TRBV12-4 and TRBJ2-2; no reliable D call. The CDR3 consists of 13 residues. Trimming shortened V by 1 base and J by 4 bases, and 4 bases separated the two germline ends. CDR3 coding DNA: TGTGCCAGCAGTTTAGACCCCACCGGGGAGCTGTTTTTT. Residues: CASSLDPTGELFF.

The rearrangement uses TRBV9 and TRBJ2-7, with D possibly being TRBD1 (6 bases). The CDR3 is 14 residues long. Trimming cost V 4 bases and J 5 bases, with 16 bases left between them. The germline gives CDR1 SGDLS, CDR2 YYNGEE. The CDR3 sequence is CASSITGLGNEQYF. As DNA, the CDR3 is TGTGCCAGCAGCATCACAGGGTTGGGCAACGAGCAGTACTTC.

This clonotype was observed many times. V and J are TRBV7-3 and TRBJ2-3; TRBD2 aligns across 11 bases. CDR1 is SGHTA, CDR2 FQGTGA, per germline. The CDR3 is made up of 16 amino acids. Germline trimming cut 6 bases from V and 0 bases from J; bases unmatched to any gene: 5. The CDR3 reads CASRPTSGASTDTQYF. CDR3 coding DNA: TGTGCCAGCAGGCCGACTAGCGGGGCTAGCACAGATACGCAGTATTTT.

V gene TRBV5-1 combines with J gene TRBJ1-3; D is unresolved. Germline V gives CDR1 SGHRS, CDR2 YFSETQ. This CDR3 comprises 14 residues. V was pared by 1 base and J by 2 bases, with 7 bases between. CDR3: CASSLSGAGNTIYF. In DNA form, the CDR3 reads TGCGCCAGCAGCTTGTCAGGCGCTGGAAACACCATATATTTT.

This clonotype was picked up many times. The genes are TRBV5-1 and TRBJ2-7; 9 nucleotides match TRBD2. Germline assignment: CDR1 SGHRS and CDR2 YFSETQ. V dropped 0 bases and J dropped 7; count of bases not matched to a gene: 5. CDR3 size: 14 residues. In nucleotides, the CDR3 is TGCGCCAGCAGCTTGGAGGGTAGCGGGAGAGAGCAGTACTTC. Encoded protein: CASSLEGSGREQYF.

A note on this clonotype: This may come from a read error, since a much larger clone is one base off. The chain uses TRBV5-1 and TRBJ2-7, with TRBD2 matching over 16 bases. The V segment lost 4 bases and the J segment 4 bases; nucleotides outside the gene matches: 5. The CDR3 is 16 residues long. CDR1 and CDR2 from the germline V gene are SGHRS and YFSETQ. CDR3 amino acids: CASSLGLAGGKYEQYF. In DNA, the CDR3 is TGCGCCAGCAGCCTGGGACTAGCGGGAGGGAAGTACGAGCAGTACTTC.

The table lists this clonotype with a few counts. Mismatch with germline at one junction end may stem from a read error. V and J are TRBV29-1 and TRBJ2-5, with 10 nucleotides matching TRBD1. This CDR3 has 12 amino acids. Germline loops: CDR1 SQVTM, CDR2 ANQGSEA. This chain's CDR3 is CSVEGTGVTQYF. Written as DNA, the CDR3 is TGCAGCGTCGAAGGGACAGGGGTGACCCAGTACTTC.

The V call is TRBV24-1, the J call TRBJ2-3; 11 bases align to TRBD2. CDR3 length: 16 amino acids. Trimming at V came to 4 bases and at J to 2 bases, leaving 4 bases not matched to a gene. Germline CDR1 and CDR2: KGHDR and SFDVKD. This chain's CDR3 is CATSDALAGDTDTQYF. For the CDR3, the DNA is TGTGCCACCAGTGACGCACTAGCGGGAGACACAGATACGCAGTATTTT.

V gene TRBV5-1 combines with J gene TRBJ2-6; weak D call: TRBD2 (6 bases). In germline, CDR1 is SGHRS, CDR2 YFSETQ. The V gene lost 7 bases and the J gene lost 0 bases, with 14 bases spanning the gap. CDR3 length: 16 amino acids. The CDR3 here is CASSPVGGSGANVLTF. In DNA form, the CDR3 reads TGCGCCAGCTCACCGGTCGGGGGCTCTGGGGCCAACGTCCTGACTTTC.

This clonotype occurred many times. This chain links TRBV7-9 with TRBJ2-4, with D perhaps matching TRBD1 (5 bases). CDR1 SEHNR and CDR2 FQNEAQ come from the germline V gene (reference sequence). The CDR3 spans 15 residues. V was cut by 4 bases and J by 8 bases, with 18 bases left in between. CDR3 nucleotides: TGTGCCAGCAGCTCTCAGGGCGGCGGTGGGGACATTCAGTACTTC. The encoded protein is CASSSQGGGGDIQYF.

This clonotype was recorded many times. The V and J genes are TRBV10-3 and TRBJ2-5, with 12 bases fitting TRBD1. CDR1 is ENHRY, CDR2 SYGVKD, per germline. The CDR3 is made up of 14 amino acids. The J segment lost 5 bases and the V segment lost 6 bases, leaving 4 bases of the junction unmatched. The CDR3 reads CAIRGTGGEETQYF. CDR3 coding DNA: TGTGCCATCAGAGGGACAGGGGGCGAGGAGACCCAGTACTTC.

This clonotype has only a few counts. The chain couples TRBV9 to TRBJ2-2; 7 bases align to TRBD2. J gave up 1 base and V 1 base, and 4 bases lay outside the gene matches. Germline-derived CDR1 and CDR2 are SGDLS and YYNGEE. The CDR3 has 16 amino acids. CDR3 in DNA: TGTGCCAGCAGCGTAAATCCTAGCGGGAACACCGGGGAGCTGTTTTTT. This codes for CASSVNPSGNTGELFF.

In its sample, this clonotype was seen many times. J is TRBJ2-3 and V is TRBV10-3; D is unclear. Germline CDR1 is ENHRY and CDR2 is SYGVKD. This CDR3 comprises 14 residues. Trimming took 6 bases from V and 0 from J, leaving 10 bases between them. The CDR3 DNA reads as TGTGCCATCAGCCTATCAATTAGCACAGATACGCAGTATTTT. This gives the protein CAISLSISTDTQYF.

This clonotype showed up many times. The chain joins TRBV2 to TRBJ1-1; D possibly corresponds to TRBD1 (5 bases). The V gene's germline CDR1 is SNHLY and CDR2 FYNNEI. Trimming took 7 bases from V and 2 from J, leaving 8 bases between them. This CDR3 region has 12 residues. The CDR3: CASTRDNTEAFF. CDR3 sequence (DNA): TGTGCCAGCACCAGGGACAACACTGAAGCTTTCTTT.

The V and J genes are TRBV20-1 and TRBJ2-6, with D possibly called TRBD1 or TRBD2 (5 bases each). The germline V gene encodes CDR1 DFQATT and CDR2 SNEGSKA (reference sequence). V lost 0 bases and J 2 bases, leaving 11 bases between the germline ends. The CDR3 totals 16 residues. This CDR3 reads CSARDPRDPGANVLTF. For the CDR3, the DNA is TGCAGTGCTAGAGATCCGAGGGACCCTGGGGCCAACGTCCTGACTTTC.

The V call is TRBV5-8, the J call TRBJ1-6; 9 bases map to TRBD1. Germline CDR1 and CDR2: SGHTS and YDEGEE. The junction had 6 bases not matched to a gene; V was cut back by 2 bases and J by 9 bases. This CDR3 spans 15 amino acids. The CDR3 here is CASSLPGQGSSPLHF. CDR3 DNA: TGTGCCAGCAGCTTACCGGGACAGGGAAGTTCACCCCTCCACTTT. Complete variable domain (other parts from reference TRBV5-8 and TRBJ1-6): EAGVTQSPTHLIKTRGQQATLRCSPISGHTSVYWYQQALGLGLQFLLWYDEGEERNRGNFPPRFSGRQFPNYSSELNVNALELEDSALYLCASSLPGQGSSPLHFGNGTRLTVT.

This clonotype was seen at least ten times. This chain joins TRBV13 and TRBJ2-7, with 11 bases that match TRBD2. V lost 4 bases and J lost 2; bases outside the gene matches: 4. The length of the CDR3 is 15 residues. CDR1 and CDR2 (germline): PRHDT, FYEKMQ (reference sequence). CDR3 amino acids: CASSSRLAGTYEQYF. CDR3 DNA: TGTGCCAGCAGCTCCCGACTAGCGGGGACCTACGAGCAGTACTTC.

This clonotype was seen repeatedly, ten times or more. V usage is TRBV6-1 and J usage is TRBJ2-3, with 7 bases matching TRBD1. The J segment lost 1 base and the V segment lost 6 bases, leaving 7 bases of the junction unmatched. The CDR3 loop spans 15 amino acids. CDR1 and CDR2 (germline): MNHNS, SASEGT. The CDR3 bases are TGTGCCAGCAGCGGTCTTACAGGGGGCACAGATACGCAGTATTTT. Its translation: CASSGLTGGTDTQYF.

This clonotype occurred many times. The V gene is TRBV12-3 or TRBV12-4, the J gene TRBJ2-1, with 12 positions matching TRBD2. The CDR3 runs 15 residues. V lost 5 bases to trimming and J lost 9 bases; unmatched junction nucleotides: 8. In DNA, the CDR3 is TGTGCCAGCAGTGCCTCTAGCGGGGGGGCCCCTGAGCAGTTCTTC. It codes for CASSASSGGAPEQFF.

This clonotype was counted at least ten times. The rearrangement joins TRBV10-1 to TRBJ1-1, with 8 bases identical to TRBD1. Germline assignment: CDR1 WNHNN and CDR2 SYGVQD (reference sequence). This CDR3 spans 14 amino acids. The V segment lost 4 bases and the J segment 1 base; nucleotides outside the gene matches: 2. The CDR3: CASSGGQENTEAFF. The CDR3 region has the DNA TGCGCCAGCAGTGGGGGACAGGAGAACACTGAAGCTTTCTTT.

The rearrangement links TRBV6-1 to TRBJ1-6; D gene uncertain. Germline loops: CDR1 MNHNS, CDR2 SASEGT. CDR3 size: 13 residues. V lost 5 bases and J lost 3, with 5 bases in between. The CDR3 loop reads CASSSHYNSPLHF. CDR3 nucleotide sequence: TGTGCCAGCAGTAGCCACTATAATTCACCCCTCCACTTT.

This clonotype was seen at least ten times. One end of the junction is discordant with germline, which a read error may explain. In nucleotides, the CDR3 is TGTGCCAGCAGTTTAGGCGGGGGGGACACATATACGCAGTATTTT. It is translated as CASSLGGGDTYTQYF. The V call is TRBV12-3 or TRBV12-4, the J call TRBJ2-3, with 9 bases aligning to TRBD2. This CDR3 is built from 15 residues.

Details on this clonotype: This may come from a read error, since a much larger clone is one base off. The chain combines TRBV7-9 with TRBJ2-1; D possibly uses TRBD1 or TRBD2 (5 bases each). The CDR3 length is 17 residues. The V end was cut by 1 base, the J end by 8 bases, with 21 bases between. The germline CDR1 and CDR2 sequences are SEHNR and FQNEAQ (reference sequence). CDR3 loop: CASSLEGTGSLRDEQFF. In DNA form, the CDR3 reads TGTGCCAGCAGCTTAGAGGGGACGGGTTCTCTTAGGGATGAGCAGTTCTTC. The variable domain in full, completed from reference TRBV7-9 and TRBJ2-1, reads DTGVSQNPRHKITKRGQNVTFRCDPISEHNRLYWYRQTLGQGPEFLTYFQNEAQLEKSRLLSDRFSAERPKGSFSTLEIQRTEQGDSAMYLCASSLEGTGSLRDEQFFGPGTRLTVL.

A few counts support this clonotype. This may stem from a read error, because a much larger clone lies one nucleotide away. V usage is TRBV11-2 and J usage is TRBJ2-5; D possibly corresponds to TRBD1 (6 bases). The CDR3 contains 14 residues. From germline, CDR1 is SGHAT and CDR2 FQNNGV. The V gene lost 4 bases and the J gene lost 5 bases, with 14 bases spanning the gap. CDR3 amino acids: CASSSRTEGETQYF. CDR3 nucleotide sequence: TGTGCCAGCAGCTCCAGGACAGAGGGGGAGACCCAGTACTTC.

At least ten counts were recorded for this clonotype. This chain connects TRBV28 to TRBJ1-1; tentative D call: TRBD1 (6 bases). Germline CDR1 and CDR2: MDHEN and SYDVKM. V was shortened by 3 bases and J by 1 base, with 12 bases between the two germline ends. CDR3 length: 15 residues. The CDR3: CASSLPGAQNTEAFF. DNA of the CDR3: TGTGCCAGCAGTTTGCCAGGGGCACAGAACACTGAAGCTTTCTTT.